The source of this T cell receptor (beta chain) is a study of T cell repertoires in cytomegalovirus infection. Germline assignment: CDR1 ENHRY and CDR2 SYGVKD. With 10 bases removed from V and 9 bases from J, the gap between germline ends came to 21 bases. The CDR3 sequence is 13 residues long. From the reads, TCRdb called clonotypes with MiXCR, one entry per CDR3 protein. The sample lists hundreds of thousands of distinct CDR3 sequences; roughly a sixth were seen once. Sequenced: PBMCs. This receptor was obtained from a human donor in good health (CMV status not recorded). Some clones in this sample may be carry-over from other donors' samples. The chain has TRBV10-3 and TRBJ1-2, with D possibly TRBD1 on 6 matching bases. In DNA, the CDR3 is TGTGCCAACCAACAGGGCCTGGGAGAGAGCTACACCTTC. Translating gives CANQQGLGESYTF.